The 19 T cell receptor beta chains given below trace back to one sample, sequenced in a study of cytomegalovirus exposure and HLA in healthy donors. Vbeta (60) and Jbeta (13) primers were used in the PCR. Clones were sequenced by immunoSEQ multiplex PCR, and TCRdb holds only the in-frame ones, with some missing. The table includes about 150,000 clones, 75% to 85% detected once. Source material: PBMCs. Receptors were obtained from a man aged 25 to 40 in good health and CMV-seropositive.

V is TRBV29-1 and J is TRBJ2-3; D is possibly TRBD2 (6 bases). The CDR3 is 14 residues long. The germline V gene has CDR1 SQVTM and CDR2 ANQGSEA. V lost 8 bases to trimming and J lost 3 bases, with 18 bases between them. Written as DNA, the CDR3 is TGCAGCACCGCCGTGGGGGAGGAAACAGATACGCAGTATTTT. As protein: CSTAVGEETDTQYF.

This chain uses TRBV28 with TRBJ2-2; the D gene is possibly TRBD2 (5 bases). This CDR3 spans 15 amino acids. Germline CDR1 reads MDHEN; CDR2 reads SYDVKM. V lost 8 bases to trimming and J lost 4 bases, with 17 bases between them. CDR3 coding DNA: TGTGCCAGCGGTCCAGGACTCACGACCACCGGGGAGCTGTTTTTT. It translates to CASGPGLTTTGELFF.

This rearrangement joins TRBV6-4 to TRBJ1-1; D is unresolved. The germline V and J ends were trimmed by 5 bases and 3 bases, with 10 bases remaining between them. Germline V gene data show CDR1 as MRHNA and CDR2 as SNTAGT. This CDR3 is built from 13 residues. CDR3: CASSIGEDTEAFF. CDR3 in DNA: TGTGCCAGCAGTATCGGGGAGGACACTGAAGCTTTCTTT.

In its sample, this clone was seen once. The chain joins TRBV7-8 to TRBJ1-2; D is possibly TRBD1 (5 bases). Per germline, CDR1 SGHVS and CDR2 FQNEAQ. Trimming stripped 4 bases from V and 1 base from J, with 7 bases between. This CDR3 is 13 amino acids long. The CDR3 DNA is TGTGCCAGCAGCTCAGGGATTAACTATGGCTACACCTTC. This gives the protein CASSSGINYGYTF. Using reference TRBV7-8 and TRBJ1-2 for the parts outside the CDR3, the full variable domain is GAGVSQSPRYKVAKRGQDVALRCDPISGHVSLFWYQQALGQGPEFLTYFQNEAQLDKSGLPSDRFFAERPEGSVSTLKIQRTQQEDSAVYLCASSSGINYGYTFGSGTRLTVV.

The chain joins TRBV25-1 to TRBJ1-2; D might be TRBD1 (5 bases). The CDR3 length is 14 residues. V lost 4 bases, J lost 3 bases, and 12 bases lay in between. In germline, CDR1 is MGHDK, CDR2 SYGVNS. The CDR3 DNA sequence: TGTGCCAGCAGTGGGGGACTGGTAGACTATGGCTACACCTTC. Its translation is CASSGGLVDYGYTF.

This rearrangement joins TRBV18 to TRBJ1-4, with D perhaps matching TRBD1 (6 bases). The germline CDR1 and CDR2 sequences are KGHSH and LQKENI. The CDR3 totals 19 residues. Trimming removed 2 bases at V and 2 bases at J, with 21 bases between. The CDR3 region has the DNA TGTGCCAGCTCACCAAGTCGAGCGGGGTTCGACAGGACTAATGAAAAACTGTTTTTT. Encoded protein: CASSPSRAGFDRTNEKLFF.

V gene TRBV2 combines with J gene TRBJ2-7, with 7 bases fitting TRBD2. Germline V gene sequence: CDR1 SNHLY, CDR2 FYNNEI. The CDR3 is 16 amino acids. The V gene end was trimmed by 5 bases and the J gene end by 0 bases; junction bases not matched to a gene: 10. DNA of the CDR3: TGTGCCAGCAGTTGGGGAGGGGTGGTCGGCTCCTACGAGCAGTACTTC. Encoded protein: CASSWGGVVGSYEQYF.

This chain uses TRBV7-3 with TRBJ2-2; 11 bases are shared with TRBD2. This CDR3 region has 16 residues. The V gene end was trimmed by 5 bases and the J gene end by 3 bases; junction bases not matched to a gene: 5. CDR1 is SGHTA and CDR2 is FQGTGA in the germline V gene. The chain's CDR3 is CASSTTSGADTGELFF. The DNA for the CDR3 is TGTGCCAGCAGCACGACTAGCGGGGCGGACACCGGGGAGCTGTTTTTT.

The chain combines TRBV4-3 with TRBJ2-5; TRBD2 aligns across 12 bases. With the DNA end fitting TRBJ2-7 better, the J assignment may be wrong. The CDR3 totals 17 residues. Germline CDR1 is LGHNA and CDR2 is YSLEER. CDR3 region: CASSQESASGGVSEQYF. In DNA form, the CDR3 reads TGCGCCAGCAGCCAAGAAAGCGCTAGCGGGGGGGTTTCCGAGCAGTACTTC.

As regards this clone: Within the sample, other DNA sequences also encode this same CDR3. The chain recombines TRBV27 with TRBJ2-7; tentatively, D is TRBD1 (6 bases). V gave up 6 bases and J gave up 1 base, with 7 bases separating them. The germline CDR1 and CDR2 sequences are MNHEY and SMNVEV (reference sequence). The CDR3 runs to 12 residues. The CDR3 region has the DNA TGTGCCAGCAGGACAGGATCCTACGAGCAGTACTTC. It is translated as CASRTGSYEQYF.

This sequence joins TRBV11-2 and TRBJ2-3; D gene uncertain. Germline CDR1 reads SGHAT; CDR2 reads FQNNGV. The CDR3 is 15 amino acids. V was clipped by 5 bases and J by 0 bases, with 12 bases between them. The CDR3 DNA reads TGTGCCAGCAGCCCCCGGAGTGGTAGCACAGATACGCAGTATTTT. The encoded protein is CASSPRSGSTDTQYF.

The sample holds a few counts of this clone. V usage is TRBV9 and J usage is TRBJ2-7; D may be TRBD1 (6 bases). In germline, CDR1 is SGDLS, CDR2 YYNGEE. The CDR3 length is 15 residues. The V gene lost 4 bases and the J gene lost 0 bases, with 14 bases spanning the gap. The DNA for the CDR3 is TGTGCCAGCAGCCCCGCAACAGGGAGCTCCTACGAGCAGTACTTC. It encodes CASSPATGSSYEQYF.

This clone is a singleton in its sample. The rearrangement uses TRBV19 and TRBJ2-7, with a weak D call TRBD1 (6 bases). V lost 6 bases to trimming and J lost 2 bases, with 14 bases between them. This CDR3 has 14 amino acids. The germline gives CDR1 LNHDA, CDR2 SQIVND (reference sequence). CDR3 coding DNA: TGTGCCAGTAGACCGGGACACCCGACCTACGAGCAGTACTTC. Translated: CASRPGHPTYEQYF.

The sample holds one count of this clone. V usage is TRBV14 and J usage is TRBJ2-7; no clear D gene. V was trimmed by 5 bases and J by 2 bases, leaving 13 bases between them. The CDR3 is made up of 14 amino acids. Per germline, CDR1 SGHDN and CDR2 FVKESK. The CDR3 coding sequence is TGTGCCAGCAGCTCCGATCAGGTAGCCTACGAGCAGTACTTC. It encodes CASSSDQVAYEQYF. Full variable domain (rest looked up from reference TRBV14 and TRBJ2-7): EAGVTQFPSHSVIEKGQTVTLRCDPISGHDNLYWYRRVMGKEIKFLLHFVKESKQDESGMPNNRFLAERTGGTYSTLKVQPAELEDSGVYFCASSSDQVAYEQYFGPGTRLTVT.

The chain is built from TRBV6-5 and TRBJ1-3; unclear D gene. This CDR3 contains 14 residues. Germline V CDR1 and CDR2: MNHEY, SVGAGI. Trimming took off 6 bases at V and 5 bases at J, with 14 bases between the two ends. In DNA form, the CDR3 reads TGTGCCAGCAGATCCCAGACTAACCGAAACACCATATATTTT. Translated: CASRSQTNRNTIYF.

In this sample, this clone turned up a few times. The rearrangement links TRBV6-1 to TRBJ1-5; D unclear. The CDR3 has 13 residues. The germline gives CDR1 MNHNS, CDR2 SASEGT. V was cut by 6 bases and J by 3 bases, with 9 bases left in between. The CDR3 region has the DNA TGTGCCAGCAGCTCCGGGAACAATCAGCCCCAGCATTTT. This encodes CASSSGNNQPQHF.

The rearrangement joins TRBV6-5 to TRBJ2-1; D possibly corresponds to TRBD1 (5 bases). Germline CDR1 and CDR2: MNHEY and SVGAGI. V was pared by 7 bases and J by 5 bases, with 15 bases between. There are 14 residues in the CDR3. The CDR3 region has the DNA TGTGCCAGCAATTCCCCCGGACAAAACAATGAGCAGTTCTTC. Amino acids: CASNSPGQNNEQFF.

DNA for the CDR3: TGCAGTCTTGGAACTAGGATCGAGCAGTACTTC. Translation gives CSLGTRIEQYF. This chain joins TRBV20-1 and TRBJ2-7, with D perhaps TRBD2 (5 bases). V was pared by 8 bases and J by 6 bases, with 14 bases between. The CDR3 is 11 residues long. From germline, CDR1 is DFQATT and CDR2 SNEGSKA (reference sequence).

The rearrangement uses TRBV5-1 and TRBJ2-5; D is unclear. With 4 bases removed from V and 1 base from J, the gap between germline ends came to 17 bases. In germline, CDR1 is SGHRS, CDR2 YFSETQ. CDR3 length: 16 residues. CDR3: CASSLNRNRIQETQYF. The CDR3 nucleotides are TGCGCCAGCAGCCTAAACCGTAACAGAATCCAAGAGACCCAGTACTTC.